The rows below give T cell receptor beta chains drawn from one sample of a study of blood T cell repertoires in COVID-19. Some clones are missing from TCRdb's copy, which holds only in-frame ones; the method was immunoSEQ multiplex PCR. The table shows nearly 25,000 clones, with about two thirds occurring only once. The source material was peripheral blood. The receptors derive from a woman of 80 years or more with acute or convalescent COVID-19. The CDR3 runs from the conserved cysteine through the conserved F or W. Fields, in order: J gene, clone size, D gene, V gene, CDR3 DNA, CDR3 protein. A D gene is named only where the DNA matches it firmly. Some rows have no size entry. The others give once, few or many, or a class for an expanded clone.

TRBJ2-3	few	TRBD2	TRBV9	TGTGCCAGCAGCCCAGGGGGTAGCGGGAGGACAGATACGCAGTATTTT	CASSPGGSGRTDTQYF
TRBJ2-3	once	TRBD2	TRBV29-1	TGCAGCGTTGAACCAGGACTAGCAGATACGCAGTATTTT	CSVEPGLADTQYF
TRBJ2-5	-	-	TRBV5-1	TGCGCCAGCAGCTTGGATGGCCTGGTGGAGACCCAGTACTTC	CASSLDGLVETQYF
TRBJ1-1	-	-	TRBV2	TGTGCCAGCAGTGAAGCCTTAAACACTGAAGCTTTCTTT	CASSEALNTEAFF
TRBJ1-1	-	-	TRBV29-1	TGCAGCGTTGGACCTTGGGGGCAGGGAAACACTGAAGCTTTCTTT	CSVGPWGQGNTEAFF
TRBJ2-7	-	TRBD2	TRBV7-2	TGTGCCAGCAGCTTAGCAGCGGCGGGGGGACCCTACGAGCAGTACTTC	CASSLAAAGGPYEQYF
TRBJ2-7	few	-	TRBV7-2	TGTGCCAGCAGCTTAGCCCCGGGCAGGGCACACGAGCAGTACTTC	CASSLAPGRAHEQYF
TRBJ2-3	-	-	TRBV29-1	TGCAGCGTGGCAGGCGGTGGGGGACACGGGGATACGCAGTATTTT	CSVAGGGGHGDTQYF
TRBJ1-1	-	TRBD1	TRBV5-8	TGTGCCAGCAGCTTGAGGGGGCTGGGTACTGAAGCTTTCTTT	CASSLRGLGTEAFF
TRBJ1-2	-	TRBD1	TRBV6-5	TGTGCCAGCTCCGCGGGGACAGGACGGGATGGCTACACCTTC	CASSAGTGRDGYTF
TRBJ2-7	-	TRBD1	TRBV5-1	TGCGCCAGCAGCTTTGGGACAGGGGGCAACGAGCAGTACTTC	CASSFGTGGNEQYF
TRBJ1-3	few	-	TRBV3-1/TRBV3-2	TGTGCCAGCTCGGGATCCGGGGGAAACACCATATATTTT	CASSGSGGNTIYF
TRBJ1-4	few	-	TRBV7-9	TGTGCCAGCAGCTCGACAGGTCTTAATGAAAAACTGTTTTTT	CASSSTGLNEKLFF
TRBJ2-7	few	TRBD2	TRBV6-5	TGTGCCAGCAGATCCCTTAGCGGGGGGGCCTACGAGCAGTACTTC	CASRSLSGGAYEQYF
TRBJ1-6	few	TRBD1	TRBV29-1	TGCAGCGTTCGGCAAGACAGGGAAAATTCACCCCTCCACTTT	CSVRQDRENSPLHF
TRBJ2-2	-	-	TRBV7-9	TGTGCCAGCAGCTTAGACGGGAGCTCCCCCGGGGAGCTGTTTTTT	CASSLDGSSPGELFF
TRBJ1-5	-	-	TRBV19	TGTGCCAGTACGAGGACACAGGGCAATCAGCCCCAGCATTTT	CASTRTQGNQPQHF
TRBJ1-2	-	-	TRBV27	TGTGCCAGCAGCTCCCCCATACGCCAGTCGCGGGGCTATGGCTACACCTTC	CASSSPIRQSRGYGYTF
TRBJ2-7	few	TRBD1	TRBV11-2	TGTGCCAGCAGCTTAGAACCCCCAGGGGGCTCCTACGAGCAGTACTTC	CASSLEPPGGSYEQYF